This TCR beta chain was profiled in a study of T cells after yellow fever vaccination. TCRdb fed the 5' RACE reads into MiXCR, producing one record per CDR3 protein. Of around 610,000 distinct CDR3 sequences listed, less than 15% are singletons. The CDR3 contains 15 residues. Germline V CDR1 and CDR2: SGDLS, YYNGEE. J gave up 8 bases and V 6 bases, and 11 bases lay outside the gene matches. The clonotype comes from a man between 25 and 39 years old who received the YFV17D yellow fever vaccine. The sample consisted of PBMCs, taken on the day of the yellow fever booster vaccination. The chain recombines TRBV9 with TRBJ1-4; 9 positions agree with TRBD1. The CDR3 sequence is CASKRGQGVGEKLFF. CDR3 in DNA: TGTGCCAGCAAAAGGGGACAGGGTGTTGGCGAAAAACTGTTTTTT.